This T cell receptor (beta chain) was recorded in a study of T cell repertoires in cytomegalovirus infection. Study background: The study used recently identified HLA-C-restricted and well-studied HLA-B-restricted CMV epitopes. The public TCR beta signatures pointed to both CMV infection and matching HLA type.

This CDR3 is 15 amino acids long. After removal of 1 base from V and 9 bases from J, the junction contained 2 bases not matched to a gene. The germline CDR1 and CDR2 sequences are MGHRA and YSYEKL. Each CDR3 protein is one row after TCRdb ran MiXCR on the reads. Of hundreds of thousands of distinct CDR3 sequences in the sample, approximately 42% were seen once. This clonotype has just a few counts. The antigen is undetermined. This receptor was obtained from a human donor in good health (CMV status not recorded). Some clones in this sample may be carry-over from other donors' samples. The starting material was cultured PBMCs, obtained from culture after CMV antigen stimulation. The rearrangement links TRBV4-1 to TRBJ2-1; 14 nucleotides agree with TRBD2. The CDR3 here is CASSQGLAGGTEQFF. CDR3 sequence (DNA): TGCGCCAGCAGCCAAGGACTAGCGGGGGGGACTGAGCAGTTCTTC.